Below, one TCR beta chain is given with its context. Its antigen remains unidentified. This specimen belongs to a study of shared clonotypes between healthy human individuals. Whole-study findings and limits: When compared with the clonotypes that were shared by all four sorted-subset donors, the non-shared clonotypes turned out to have lower generation probabilities. Clonotypes that were shared across four donors made up roughly 5% of naive CD4 clonotypes. On the whole, naive subsets had larger estimated richness than memory subsets had.

Execution of the assay was at deep level. TCRdb keeps only in-frame clones here, not all; method: immunoSEQ multiplex PCR. Of 90,000 to 120,000 clones detected, about 63% appear once; the ten largest clones hold around 26%. This CDR3 contains 13 residues. Trimming cost V 5 bases and J 1 base, with 9 bases left between them. Germline assignment: CDR1 MNHEY and CDR2 SMNVEV (reference sequence). V and J are TRBV27 and TRBJ2-7; the D is unclear. This receptor was obtained from a young woman in good health. Input material: memory CD8+ T cells sorted from blood. The subset was: CD45RO+ cells pooled with CCR7-negative TemRA cells. CDR3 nucleotides: TGTGCCAGCAGTGAGACGGAATCCTACGAGCAGTACTTC. Protein product: CASSETESYEQYF.